This TCR beta chain was captured by sequencing in a study of human T cells and chemical hapten exposure (dated by TCRdb to 2020 to 2022). At the level of the whole study: Libraries were pooled for sequencing, and per-sample TCR yields varied mainly because of small differences in library volumes within the pool. In alopecia patients, the study followed how the peripheral blood TCR repertoire changed in vivo over primary and secondary sensitization to diphenylcyclopropenone (DPC), a hapten. For every blood RNA sample, sequencing covered both the TCR alpha and TCR beta chains.

Only a few counts were recorded for this clonotype. Its antigen is not yet known. Within one base of it there is no much larger clone, and no base qualities were kept. Total RNA was isolated from unfractionated whole blood collected in Tempus Blood RNA tubes. As TCR sequencing controls, about five healthy volunteers were used, with blood taken at day 0, 2 weeks and 6 weeks. The CDR3, cysteine through phenylalanine, is 17 amino acids long. Left in the record is the CDR3 DNA by itself, 51 bases read in frame from the first base. A distance of 23 bases separates the germline ends of V and J, which lose 5 bases and 6 bases respectively. Here is what the overall study found, with its caveats: After repeated subsampling, the strength of the expansion versus patch-test correlation and the threshold at which it became significant changed. No change with DPC sensitization was found in the number of TCRs above 1 in 1000 frequency, and no evidence of global repertoire structure alterations was found.

The library was obtained by 5' RACE. Data came from an Illumina MiSeq. During library preparation, unique molecular identifiers were attached to individual cDNA molecules so that TCRs could be counted in a quantitative, reproducible way. Per the authors' processing: Samples had a median of about 96,000 TCRs, with a range from roughly 20,000 to 700,000. V, J and CDR3 annotation of the TCR reads was carried out using the Decombinator software suite. Every sample was subsampled to the same number of TCRs (28,000) for the PS versus PT1 abundance plots. Expanded TCRs were defined as absent before sensitization and observed at least eight times at the 2-week time point. The raw public reads went through TCRdb reprocessing: fastp at Q25, MiXCR clone calling, in-frame beta chains kept. Each CDR3 protein appears once, grouped with its most common genes and DNA. Clone size and V and J calls follow TCRdb, not the original study. This sample holds 110,000 or so distinct CDR3 sequences; more than 15% were observed only once. The ten largest account for around 2.7% of the sample.

This receptor was taken from a human donor in good health. The V and J genes are TRBV12-3 or TRBV12-4 and TRBJ1-5; perhaps TRBD1 is the D gene, with 6 bases matching. In nucleotides, the sequence is TGTGCCAGCAGTCCTCGGAGGGGGGGGATAATGCCTCAGCCCCAGCATTTT. Its protein is CASSPRRGGIMPQPQHF.